A single T cell receptor (beta chain) is shown here with its context. There are 15 residues in the CDR3. Germline values: CDR1 SGHTA, CDR2 FQGNSA. With 2 bases removed from V and 3 bases from J, the gap between germline ends came to 14 bases. Molecules of cDNA were individually given unique molecular identifiers that were attached to them. Each CDR3 protein gets one entry after TCRdb re-called the 5' RACE reads with MiXCR. The table lists 45,000 or so distinct CDR3 sequences, 6% to 8.5% of them singletons. This sample was included in a study of early T cells in non-severe SARS-CoV-2 infection. The V and J genes are TRBV7-2 and TRBJ2-7; tentatively, D is TRBD1 (6 bases). Sequenced material: whole blood. This TCR was recovered from an adult who was a healthcare worker with PCR-confirmed SARS-CoV-2 infection or an uninfected control (not recorded which). The CDR3 sequence is CASSLFPGTYYEQYF. The CDR3 bases are TGTGCCAGCAGCTTATTCCCCGGGACATACTACGAGCAGTACTTC.